A single sample gave rise to the 3 T cell receptor beta chains below, sequenced in a study of radiation and T cells in renal cell carcinoma. Indicated time point: blood 4 weeks post-SBRT, at nephrectomy. Specified treatment: 15 Gy SBRT to primary tumor, nephrectomy 4 weeks later. Profiling relied on immunoSEQ multiplex PCR, and the TCRdb table lists in-frame clones only, not all of them. The data contain about 74,000 clones, about 89% of them singletons. The material was blood, obtained from a patient whose treatment included radiotherapy and nephrectomy. The receptors come from a woman in her sixties or seventies with renal cell carcinoma.

The rearrangement uses TRBV7-2 and TRBJ1-3; D is ambiguous. With 5 bases removed from V and 1 base from J, the gap between germline ends came to 9 bases. The CDR3 spans 14 residues. Germline V CDR1 and CDR2: SGHTA, FQGNSA. The DNA of the CDR3 is TGTGCCAGCAGCGACGCATGGTCTGGAAACACCATATATTTT. Translation: CASSDAWSGNTIYF. Filled out from reference TRBV7-2 and TRBJ1-3, the complete variable domain reads GAGVSQSPSNKVTEKGKDVELRCDPISGHTALYWYRQSLGQGLEFLIYFQGNSAPDKSGLPSDRFSAERTGGSVSTLTIQRTQQEDSAVYLCASSDAWSGNTIYFGEGSWLTVV.

As DNA, the CDR3 is TGTGCCAGCAGCCAAGATTTCGGCCAACACACCATATATTTT. Protein: CASSQDFGQHTIYF. V usage is TRBV5-4 and J usage is TRBJ1-3, with D uncertain. The CDR3 length is 14 residues. Trimming stripped 4 bases from V and 8 bases from J, with 16 bases between. CDR1 SGHNT and CDR2 YYREEE come from the germline V gene (reference sequence).

The chain links TRBV5-6 to TRBJ1-1, with D unclear. Trimming took 0 bases from V and 7 from J, leaving 10 bases between them. The CDR3 sequence is 13 residues long. Per germline, CDR1 SGHDT and CDR2 YYEEEE. For the CDR3, the DNA is TGTGCCAGCAGCTTGGCCGGGGTGGGTGAAGCTTTCTTT. It specifies CASSLAGVGEAFF. Full variable domain (outside the CDR3, taken from reference TRBV5-6 and TRBJ1-1): DAGVTQSPTHLIKTRGQQVTLRCSPKSGHDTVSWYQQALGQGPQFIFQYYEEEERQRGNFPDRFSGHQFPNYSSELNVNALLLGDSALYLCASSLAGVGEAFFGQGTRLTVV.